These T cell receptor beta chains were read from a single sample in a study of blood T cells in healthy people across ages. TCRdb used MiXCR to reprocess the 5' RACE reads, holding one entry per CDR3 protein. The sample has hundreds of thousands of distinct CDR3 sequences, about 25% seen once. The sample also formed part of further work on T cells of mothers and their children.

The sequenced material came from blood. The receptors stem from a boy aged 5 to 17 in good health. Each CDR3 is given with its conserved first and last residue. The order of the fields is D gene, clone size, V gene, CDR3 length, J gene, CDR3 protein, CDR3 DNA. D genes are given only for firm matches. Clone size, where shown, is once, few, many, or a class for clones that have expanded.

D gene: -; clone size: -; V gene: TRBV12-3/TRBV12-4; CDR3 length: 13; J gene: TRBJ1-1; CDR3 protein: CASRTGTRGEAFF; CDR3 DNA: TGTGCCAGCAGGACCGGGACAAGGGGTGAAGCTTTCTTT
D gene: -; clone size: -; V gene: TRBV6-4; CDR3 length: 14; J gene: TRBJ1-6; CDR3 protein: CASSDGVFNSPLHF; CDR3 DNA: TGTGCCAGCAGTGACGGGGTTTTTAATTCACCCCTCCACTTT
D gene: TRBD1; clone size: few; V gene: TRBV29-1; CDR3 length: 13; J gene: TRBJ2-7; CDR3 protein: CSVPGQDIYEQYF; CDR3 DNA: TGCAGCGTCCCGGGACAGGATATCTACGAGCAGTACTTC
D gene: TRBD2; clone size: -; V gene: TRBV5-1; CDR3 length: 16; J gene: TRBJ2-7; CDR3 protein: CASSEGTSARSYEQYF; CDR3 DNA: TGCGCCAGCAGCGAGGGGACTAGCGCGCGCTCCTACGAGCAGTACTTC
D gene: -; clone size: -; V gene: TRBV29-1; CDR3 length: 15; J gene: TRBJ2-7; CDR3 protein: CSVVPPTRGSYEQYF; CDR3 DNA: TGCAGCGTTGTCCCGCCGACTAGGGGTTCCTACGAGCAGTACTTC
D gene: TRBD2; clone size: -; V gene: TRBV3-1; CDR3 length: 18; J gene: TRBJ2-5; CDR3 protein: CASSQGGTSGGHKETQYF; CDR3 DNA: TGTGCCAGCAGCCAAGGGGGGACTAGCGGGGGGCACAAAGAGACCCAGTACTTC
D gene: -; clone size: -; V gene: TRBV25-1; CDR3 length: 14; J gene: TRBJ1-2; CDR3 protein: CASSDTNTNYGYTF; CDR3 DNA: TGTGCCAGCAGTGACACCAATACTAACTATGGCTACACCTTC
D gene: -; clone size: -; V gene: TRBV11-2; CDR3 length: 13; J gene: TRBJ2-7; CDR3 protein: CAGSRERLNEQYF; CDR3 DNA: TGTGCCGGCAGCCGAGAAAGGCTGAACGAGCAGTACTTC
D gene: -; clone size: -; V gene: TRBV7-3; CDR3 length: 15; J gene: TRBJ2-7; CDR3 protein: CASSLSPTYSHEQYF; CDR3 DNA: TGTGCCAGCAGCTTATCACCTACCTACTCCCACGAGCAGTACTTC
D gene: TRBD1; clone size: -; V gene: TRBV6-5; CDR3 length: 17; J gene: TRBJ1-6; CDR3 protein: CASSYPLGQGASKTLHF; CDR3 DNA: TGTGCCAGCAGTTACCCCCTAGGACAGGGGGCGTCTAAAACCCTCCACTTT
D gene: TRBD2; clone size: few; V gene: TRBV29-1; CDR3 length: 13; J gene: TRBJ2-1; CDR3 protein: CSAGTSGNNEQFF; CDR3 DNA: TGCAGCGCCGGGACTAGCGGGAACAATGAGCAGTTCTTC
D gene: TRBD1; clone size: -; V gene: TRBV7-9; CDR3 length: 16; J gene: TRBJ2-5; CDR3 protein: CASSSQRGQGLATQYF; CDR3 DNA: TGTGCCAGCAGTTCACAGAGGGGACAGGGTTTGGCGACCCAGTACTTC
D gene: TRBD1; clone size: few; V gene: TRBV9; CDR3 length: 15; J gene: TRBJ1-2; CDR3 protein: CASSFDGTGVRGYTF; CDR3 DNA: TGTGCCAGCAGCTTTGACGGGACAGGGGTTCGCGGCTACACCTTC
D gene: TRBD1; clone size: -; V gene: TRBV29-1; CDR3 length: 15; J gene: TRBJ1-2; CDR3 protein: CSVPGQGAIYYGYTF; CDR3 DNA: TGCAGCGTTCCGGGACAGGGGGCTATTTACTATGGCTACACCTTC
D gene: -; clone size: few; V gene: TRBV9; CDR3 length: 19; J gene: TRBJ2-6; CDR3 protein: CASSAGGSWGLSGANVLTF; CDR3 DNA: TGTGCCAGCAGCGCCGGAGGCAGTTGGGGTCTCTCTGGGGCCAACGTCCTGACTTTC
D gene: TRBD1; clone size: -; V gene: TRBV4-1; CDR3 length: 16; J gene: TRBJ2-7; CDR3 protein: CASSQPTIDRDHEQYF; CDR3 DNA: TGCGCCAGCAGCCAACCTACGATTGACAGGGACCACGAGCAGTACTTC
D gene: -; clone size: -; V gene: TRBV13; CDR3 length: 15; J gene: TRBJ2-5; CDR3 protein: CASSLRVSNEETQYF; CDR3 DNA: TGTGCCAGCAGCCTCAGGGTCTCCAATGAAGAGACCCAGTACTTC
D gene: TRBD1; clone size: few; V gene: TRBV2; CDR3 length: 15; J gene: TRBJ1-3; CDR3 protein: CASSEQGLSGNTIYF; CDR3 DNA: TGTGCCAGCAGCGAACAGGGGCTGTCCGGAAACACCATATATTTT
D gene: -; clone size: -; V gene: TRBV2; CDR3 length: 16; J gene: TRBJ2-7; CDR3 protein: CASRAASGRAYNEQYF; CDR3 DNA: TGTGCCAGCAGAGCCGCCAGCGGGCGCGCCTACAATGAGCAGTACTTC
D gene: TRBD1; clone size: -; V gene: TRBV6-6; CDR3 length: 15; J gene: TRBJ2-5; CDR3 protein: CASSYLGQGEETQYF; CDR3 DNA: TGTGCCAGCAGTTACTTGGGACAGGGGGAAGAGACCCAGTACTTC
D gene: TRBD2; clone size: few; V gene: TRBV3-1; CDR3 length: 15; J gene: TRBJ2-1; CDR3 protein: CASSVSGRAIDEQFF; CDR3 DNA: TGTGCCAGCAGTGTTAGCGGGAGGGCCATAGATGAGCAGTTCTTC
D gene: -; clone size: -; V gene: TRBV10-3; CDR3 length: 13; J gene: TRBJ1-2; CDR3 protein: CAISDYRSYGYTF; CDR3 DNA: TGTGCCATCAGTGATTACAGGAGTTATGGCTACACCTTC
D gene: TRBD2; clone size: -; V gene: TRBV6-5; CDR3 length: 14; J gene: TRBJ2-5; CDR3 protein: CASSYTSGGEAQYF; CDR3 DNA: TGTGCCAGCAGTTATACTAGCGGGGGGGAGGCCCAGTACTTC
D gene: TRBD2; clone size: few; V gene: TRBV7-8; CDR3 length: 15; J gene: TRBJ2-5; CDR3 protein: CASSLDGGEGETQYF; CDR3 DNA: TGTGCCAGCAGCTTAGATGGTGGGGAGGGAGAGACCCAGTACTTC
D gene: -; clone size: -; V gene: TRBV9; CDR3 length: 14; J gene: TRBJ2-1; CDR3 protein: CASSVARGTDEQFF; CDR3 DNA: TGTGCCAGCAGCGTAGCTCGGGGGACCGATGAACAGTTCTTC
D gene: -; clone size: -; V gene: TRBV6-2/TRBV6-3; CDR3 length: 14; J gene: TRBJ1-3; CDR3 protein: CASISQGSGNTIYF; CDR3 DNA: TGTGCCAGCATCTCGCAGGGGAGTGGAAACACCATATATTTT
D gene: -; clone size: few; V gene: TRBV10-3; CDR3 length: 16; J gene: TRBJ2-7; CDR3 protein: CAISESKGSTSYEQYF; CDR3 DNA: TGTGCCATCAGTGAGTCGAAGGGCAGCACCTCCTACGAGCAGTACTTC
D gene: -; clone size: few; V gene: TRBV27; CDR3 length: 15; J gene: TRBJ2-3; CDR3 protein: CASSPSLLTTDTQYF; CDR3 DNA: TGTGCCAGCAGTCCTTCCCTCTTGACCACAGATACGCAGTATTTT
D gene: -; clone size: -; V gene: TRBV6-9; CDR3 length: 15; J gene: TRBJ2-6; CDR3 protein: CAKIAWGSGANVLTF; CDR3 DNA: TGTGCCAAGATAGCATGGGGCTCTGGGGCCAACGTCCTGACTTTC
D gene: TRBD2; clone size: few; V gene: TRBV9; CDR3 length: 14; J gene: TRBJ2-1; CDR3 protein: CASSVSGGAHEQFF; CDR3 DNA: TGTGCCAGCAGCGTTAGCGGGGGGGCTCATGAGCAGTTCTTC
D gene: -; clone size: -; V gene: TRBV5-6; CDR3 length: 12; J gene: TRBJ2-1; CDR3 protein: CASSLAQNEQFF; CDR3 DNA: TGTGCCAGTAGCTTGGCCCAGAATGAGCAGTTCTTC
D gene: -; clone size: -; V gene: TRBV4-1; CDR3 length: 13; J gene: TRBJ2-7; CDR3 protein: CASSPREVDEQYF; CDR3 DNA: TGCGCCAGCAGCCCCAGGGAAGTCGACGAGCAGTACTTC
D gene: -; clone size: -; V gene: TRBV5-6; CDR3 length: 14; J gene: TRBJ1-4; CDR3 protein: CASSRDRYNEKLFF; CDR3 DNA: TGTGCCAGCAGCCGGGACCGATATAATGAAAAACTGTTTTTT
D gene: -; clone size: few; V gene: TRBV29-1; CDR3 length: 16; J gene: TRBJ2-1; CDR3 protein: CSVVDLSRTSYNEQFF; CDR3 DNA: TGCAGCGTTGTAGATCTCTCGCGGACTTCCTACAATGAGCAGTTCTTC
D gene: TRBD2; clone size: few; V gene: TRBV5-5; CDR3 length: 16; J gene: TRBJ2-1; CDR3 protein: CASSLGNGGAVDEQFF; CDR3 DNA: TGTGCCAGCAGCTTGGGTAACGGGGGGGCCGTAGATGAGCAGTTCTTC
D gene: TRBD2; clone size: -; V gene: TRBV5-1; CDR3 length: 19; J gene: TRBJ2-1; CDR3 protein: CASSLGLAGGPSSYNEQFF; CDR3 DNA: TGCGCCAGCAGCTTGGGACTAGCGGGAGGTCCCAGCTCCTACAATGAGCAGTTCTTC
D gene: -; clone size: -; V gene: TRBV12-3/TRBV12-4; CDR3 length: 16; J gene: TRBJ2-2; CDR3 protein: CASSPWGRENTGELFF; CDR3 DNA: TGTGCCAGCAGCCCTTGGGGACGGGAGAACACCGGGGAGCTGTTTTTT
D gene: -; clone size: -; V gene: TRBV7-9; CDR3 length: 15; J gene: TRBJ1-1; CDR3 protein: CASSPDSLKNTEAFF; CDR3 DNA: TGTGCCAGCAGCCCGGACAGCTTGAAGAACACTGAAGCTTTCTTT
D gene: -; clone size: -; V gene: TRBV12-3/TRBV12-4; CDR3 length: 15; J gene: TRBJ1-2; CDR3 protein: CASSKGRGDTYGYTF; CDR3 DNA: TGTGCCAGCAGCAAAGGGCGGGGGGACACCTATGGCTACACCTTC
D gene: TRBD2; clone size: -; V gene: TRBV12-3/TRBV12-4; CDR3 length: 16; J gene: TRBJ2-4; CDR3 protein: CASSLMAGGDKNIQYF; CDR3 DNA: TGTGCCAGCAGTTTAATGGCGGGAGGGGATAAAAACATTCAGTACTTC
D gene: -; clone size: many; V gene: TRBV5-4; CDR3 length: 15; J gene: TRBJ2-3; CDR3 protein: CASSLEAGRTDTQYF; CDR3 DNA: TGTGCCAGCAGCTTGGAGGCAGGACGCACAGATACGCAGTATTTT
D gene: -; clone size: few; V gene: TRBV9; CDR3 length: 16; J gene: TRBJ1-6; CDR3 protein: CASSVDPELYNSPLHF; CDR3 DNA: TGTGCCAGCAGCGTAGACCCAGAATTGTATAATTCACCCCTCCACTTT
D gene: -; clone size: -; V gene: TRBV7-2; CDR3 length: 14; J gene: TRBJ1-4; CDR3 protein: CASSLRAGPEKLFF; CDR3 DNA: TGTGCCAGCAGCTTAAGGGCAGGCCCTGAAAAACTGTTTTTT
D gene: TRBD1; clone size: -; V gene: TRBV7-2; CDR3 length: 13; J gene: TRBJ1-2; CDR3 protein: CASSSTGPYGYTF; CDR3 DNA: TGTGCCAGCAGCTCGACAGGGCCGTATGGCTACACCTTC
D gene: -; clone size: few; V gene: TRBV4-2; CDR3 length: 17; J gene: TRBJ2-7; CDR3 protein: CASSQGLGGGQTYEQYF; CDR3 DNA: TGTGCCAGCAGCCAAGGTCTCGGCGGGGGCCAAACCTACGAGCAGTACTTC
D gene: TRBD2; clone size: few; V gene: TRBV7-8; CDR3 length: 14; J gene: TRBJ2-3; CDR3 protein: CASSPTSSGNTQYF; CDR3 DNA: TGTGCCAGCAGCCCAACCTCTAGCGGGAATACGCAGTATTTT
D gene: TRBD2; clone size: once; V gene: TRBV6-2/TRBV6-3; CDR3 length: 14; J gene: TRBJ2-7; CDR3 protein: CASRQAGLAFEQYF; CDR3 DNA: TGTGCCAGCAGACAAGCGGGACTAGCGTTCGAGCAGTACTTC
D gene: -; clone size: few; V gene: TRBV20-1; CDR3 length: 16; J gene: TRBJ2-5; CDR3 protein: CSARDWRGIGEETQYF; CDR3 DNA: TGCAGTGCTAGAGATTGGCGCGGGATAGGGGAAGAGACCCAGTACTTC